The entry that follows covers one TCR beta chain sequence. Its antigen is still unknown. The PCR employed 60 Vbeta primers together with 13 Jbeta primers. Using immunoSEQ multiplex PCR, the repertoire was profiled, and TCRdb retains in-frame clones only, with some absent. The sample contains 160,000 or so clones, roughly 83% of which appear only once. These data are taken from a study of cytomegalovirus exposure and HLA in healthy donors. Study-level background: The Caucasian-associated ancestry cluster held more than 80% of 300 to 450 genotyped donors. Findings and limits, study-wide: A later analysis reportedly identified an Asian-associated ancestry cluster as carrying fewer N-insertions than the 666-donor mean. Investigators reported under 200 TCR beta chains as tied to cytomegalovirus.

V lost 3 bases to trimming and J lost 6 bases; unmatched junction nucleotides: 5. CDR3 length: 15 amino acids. The V gene's germline CDR1 is KGHSH and CDR2 LQKENI. The chain carries TRBV18 and TRBJ2-7; the match to TRBD2 covers 13 bases. The origin of this receptor is a woman aged 18-35 years in good health and CMV-seronegative. The sample taken for sequencing was PBMCs. The CDR3 DNA reads TGTGCCAGCTCACCTACTAGCGGGGGGGCCGTCGAGCAGTACTTC. Translation: CASSPTSGGAVEQYF.